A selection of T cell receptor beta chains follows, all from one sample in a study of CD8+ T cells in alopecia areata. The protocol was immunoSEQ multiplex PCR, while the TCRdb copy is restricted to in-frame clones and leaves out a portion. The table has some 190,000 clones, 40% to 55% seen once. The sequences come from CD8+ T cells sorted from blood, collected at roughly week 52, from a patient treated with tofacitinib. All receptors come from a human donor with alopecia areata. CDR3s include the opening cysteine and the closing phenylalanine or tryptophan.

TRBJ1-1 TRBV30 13 CACSLVGDSEAFF
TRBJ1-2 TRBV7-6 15 CASSLEAGRNYGYTF
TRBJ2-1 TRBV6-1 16 CAISDGLAGGDNEQFF
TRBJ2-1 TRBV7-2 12 CASSTRRNEQFF
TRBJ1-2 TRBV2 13 CASSEWSGYGYTF
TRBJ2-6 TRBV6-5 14 CASSGHSGANVLTF
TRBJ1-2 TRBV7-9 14 CASSLGDSYYGYTF
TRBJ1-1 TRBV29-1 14 CSVTTGDRNTEAFF
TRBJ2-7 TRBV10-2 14 CASKSQGENYEQYF
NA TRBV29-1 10 CSVWAYEQYF
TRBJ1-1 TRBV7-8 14 CASSLGQANTEAFF
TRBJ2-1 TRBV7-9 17 CASRDGLAGTSYNEQFF
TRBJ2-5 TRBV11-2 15 CASSFVGGLQETQYF
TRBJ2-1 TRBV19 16 CASSIVPSGGWNEQFF
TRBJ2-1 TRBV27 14 CASTSGGENNEQFF
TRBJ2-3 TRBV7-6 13 CASSLEVSDTQYF
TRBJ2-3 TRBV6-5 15 CASSYPPGGGDTQYF
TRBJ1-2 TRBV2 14 CASSEGQGVGGYTF
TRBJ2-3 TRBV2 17 CASSDFLAGGRPDTQYF
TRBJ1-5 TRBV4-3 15 CASSPIFGSNQPQHF
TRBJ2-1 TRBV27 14 CASSLMGPANEQFF
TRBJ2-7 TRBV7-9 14 CASSLAQGEYEQYF
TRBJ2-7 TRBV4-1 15 CASSQVAGLFGEQYF
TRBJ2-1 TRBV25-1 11 CASRAGREQFF
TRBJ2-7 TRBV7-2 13 CASSSGPNYEQYF
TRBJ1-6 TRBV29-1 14 CSVKGQGLGSPLHF
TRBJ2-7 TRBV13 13 CASSPAPADEQYF
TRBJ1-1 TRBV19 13 CASRQNRDSEAFF
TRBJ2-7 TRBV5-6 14 CASRGSGPSYEQYF
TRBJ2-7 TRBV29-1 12 CSVEFGSYEQYF
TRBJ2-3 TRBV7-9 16 CASSLPDTLPTDTQYF
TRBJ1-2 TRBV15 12 CATSTGPYGYTF
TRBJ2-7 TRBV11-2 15 CASSLAASATYEQYF
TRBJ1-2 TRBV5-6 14 CASSDGLAGDGYTF
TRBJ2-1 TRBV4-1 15 CASSQTGTTRGEQFF
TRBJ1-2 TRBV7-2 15 CASSLQPGQGDGYTF
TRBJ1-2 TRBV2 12 CASSVDTRGYTF